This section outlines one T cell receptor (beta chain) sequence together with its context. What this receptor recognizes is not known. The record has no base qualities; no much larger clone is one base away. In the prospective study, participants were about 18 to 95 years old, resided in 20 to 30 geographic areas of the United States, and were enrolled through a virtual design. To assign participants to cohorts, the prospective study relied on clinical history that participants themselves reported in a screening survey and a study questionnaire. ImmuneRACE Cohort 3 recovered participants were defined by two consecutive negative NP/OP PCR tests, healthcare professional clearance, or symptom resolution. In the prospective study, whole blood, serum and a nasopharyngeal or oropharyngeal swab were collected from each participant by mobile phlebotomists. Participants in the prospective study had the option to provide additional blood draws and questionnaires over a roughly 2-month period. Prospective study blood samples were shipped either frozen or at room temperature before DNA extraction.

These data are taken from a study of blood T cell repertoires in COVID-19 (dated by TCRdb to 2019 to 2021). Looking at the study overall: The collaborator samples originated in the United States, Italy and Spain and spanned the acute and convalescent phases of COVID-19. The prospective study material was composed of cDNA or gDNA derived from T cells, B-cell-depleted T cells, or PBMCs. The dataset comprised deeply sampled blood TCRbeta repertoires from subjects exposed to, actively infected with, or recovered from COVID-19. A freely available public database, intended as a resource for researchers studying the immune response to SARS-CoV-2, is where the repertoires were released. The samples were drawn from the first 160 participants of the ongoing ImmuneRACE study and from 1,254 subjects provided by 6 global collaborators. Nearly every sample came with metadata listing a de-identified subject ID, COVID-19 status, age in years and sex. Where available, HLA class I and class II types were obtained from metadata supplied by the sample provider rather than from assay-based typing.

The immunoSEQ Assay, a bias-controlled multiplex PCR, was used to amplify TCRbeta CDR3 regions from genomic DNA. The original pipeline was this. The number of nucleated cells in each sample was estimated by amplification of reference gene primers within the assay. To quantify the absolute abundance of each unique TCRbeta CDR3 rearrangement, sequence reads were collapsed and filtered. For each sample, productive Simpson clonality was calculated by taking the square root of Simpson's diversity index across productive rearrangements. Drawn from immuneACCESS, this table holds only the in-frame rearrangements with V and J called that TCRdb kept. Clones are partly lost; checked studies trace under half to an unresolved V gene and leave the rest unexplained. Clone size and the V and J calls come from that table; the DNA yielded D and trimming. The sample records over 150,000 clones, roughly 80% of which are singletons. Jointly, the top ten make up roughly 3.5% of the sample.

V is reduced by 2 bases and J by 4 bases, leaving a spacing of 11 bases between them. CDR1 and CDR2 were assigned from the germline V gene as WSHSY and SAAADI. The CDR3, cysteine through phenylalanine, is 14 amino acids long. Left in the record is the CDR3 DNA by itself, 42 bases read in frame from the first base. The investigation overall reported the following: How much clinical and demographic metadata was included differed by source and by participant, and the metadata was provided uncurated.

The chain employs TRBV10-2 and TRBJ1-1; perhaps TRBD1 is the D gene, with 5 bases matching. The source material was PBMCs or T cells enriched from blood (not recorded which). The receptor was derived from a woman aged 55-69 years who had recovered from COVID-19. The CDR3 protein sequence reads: CASSEGPGVTEAFF. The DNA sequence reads TGCGCCAGCAGTGAGGGACCGGGGGTCACTGAAGCTTTCTTT.